One sample yielded the 8 T cell receptor beta chains listed below, sequenced in a study of blood T cell repertoires in COVID-19. TCRdb's copy holds only in-frame clones and misses some; the assay was immunoSEQ multiplex PCR. The data contain about 160,000 clones, approximately 84% of them singletons. The specimen was peripheral blood. These TCRs come from a middle-aged man with acute or convalescent COVID-19.

In this sample, this clone turned up once. The CDR3 DNA reads as TGTGCCAGCAGTTTACGGGACAGATACAATGAGCAGTTCTTC. Amino acid sequence: CASSLRDRYNEQFF. This chain joins TRBV28 and TRBJ2-1; 7 bases are a match to TRBD1. CDR1 and CDR2 (germline): MDHEN, SYDVKM. CDR3 length equals 14 residues. V shed 2 bases, J shed 4 bases, and the junction held 2 bases outside the gene matches.

CDR3 in amino acids: CASSQELAGADTDTQYF. The CDR3 DNA reads as TGTGCCAGCAGCCAAGAACTAGCGGGGGCCGACACAGATACGCAGTATTTT. The genes are TRBV3-1 (or the pseudogene TRBV3-2) and TRBJ2-3, with TRBD2 identical over 11 bases. This CDR3 spans 17 amino acids. Germline lookup yields CDR1 LGHDT and CDR2 YNNKEL (reference sequence). Germline trimming cut 0 bases from V and 2 bases from J; bases unmatched to any gene: 4.

The chain carries TRBV30 and TRBJ2-7; D remains unclear. In germline, CDR1 is GTSNPN, CDR2 SVGIG (reference sequence). The ends were cut back, 4 bases at V and 6 bases at J, with 16 bases in the middle. The CDR3 is 13 amino acids. The CDR3 is CAWTSDLRGEQYF. For the CDR3, the DNA is TGTGCCTGGACCAGTGACCTGAGAGGCGAGCAGTACTTC.

This clone came up a few times. The rearrangement links TRBV6-2 or TRBV6-3 to TRBJ2-1, with TRBD2 matching 10 bases. The length of the CDR3 is 15 residues. Germline assignment: CDR1 MNHEY and CDR2 SVGEGT. V lost 5 bases and J lost 4; bases outside the gene matches: 5. The CDR3 spells CASSKRGGYYNEQFF. The CDR3 nucleotides are TGTGCCAGCAGTAAGCGGGGGGGCTATTACAATGAGCAGTTCTTC.

The gene calls are TRBV6-2 or TRBV6-3 and TRBJ1-1, with D perhaps matching TRBD1 (5 bases). Germline V gene sequence: CDR1 MNHEY, CDR2 SVGEGT. This CDR3 is built from 14 residues. The germline V and J ends were trimmed by 5 bases and 0 bases, with 10 bases remaining between them. The CDR3 region has the DNA TGTGCCAGCAGTCGGGGGTTCATGAACACTGAAGCTTTCTTT. Residues: CASSRGFMNTEAFF.

The V and J genes are TRBV24-1 and TRBJ2-7, with 7 positions matching TRBD1. Germline lookup yields CDR1 KGHDR and CDR2 SFDVKD. This CDR3 comprises 15 residues. The junction had 5 bases not matched to a gene; V was cut back by 2 bases and J by 2 bases. The CDR3 here is CATSDSGTATYEQYF. The CDR3 bases are TGTGCCACCAGTGATTCGGGGACAGCTACCTACGAGCAGTACTTC.

The CDR3 spells CSVDTTGKDTEAFF. For the CDR3, the DNA is TGCAGCGTTGACACGACAGGGAAGGACACTGAAGCTTTCTTT. The rearrangement uses TRBV29-1 and TRBJ1-1; TRBD1 aligns across 7 bases. Germline loops: CDR1 SQVTM, CDR2 ANQGSEA. The ends lost 3 bases at V and 3 bases at J; junction bases unmatched: 7. The CDR3 runs to 14 residues.

The chain has TRBV10-3 and TRBJ1-1, with a tentative D call TRBD1 (6 bases). The CDR3 has 13 amino acids. The V gene lost 4 bases and the J gene lost 1 base, with 7 bases spanning the gap. The V gene's germline CDR1 is ENHRY and CDR2 SYGVKD. This CDR3 reads CAISGTANTEAFF. CDR3 in DNA: TGTGCCATCAGTGGGACAGCGAACACTGAAGCTTTCTTT.